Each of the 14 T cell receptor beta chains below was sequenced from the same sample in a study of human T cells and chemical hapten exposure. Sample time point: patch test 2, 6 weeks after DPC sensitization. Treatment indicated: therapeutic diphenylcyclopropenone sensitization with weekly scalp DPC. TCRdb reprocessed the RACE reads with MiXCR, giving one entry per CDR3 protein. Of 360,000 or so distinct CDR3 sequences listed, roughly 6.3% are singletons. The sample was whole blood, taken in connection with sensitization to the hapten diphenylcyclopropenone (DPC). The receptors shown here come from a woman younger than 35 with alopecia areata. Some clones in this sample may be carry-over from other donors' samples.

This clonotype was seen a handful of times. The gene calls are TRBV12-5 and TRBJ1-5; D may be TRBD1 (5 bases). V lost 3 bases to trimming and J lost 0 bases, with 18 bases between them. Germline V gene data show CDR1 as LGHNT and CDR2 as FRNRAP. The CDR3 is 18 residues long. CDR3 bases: TGTGCTAGTGGTTTTTGGACGGGGGAATTCTATAGCAATCAGCCCCAGCATTTT. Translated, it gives CASGFWTGEFYSNQPQHF.

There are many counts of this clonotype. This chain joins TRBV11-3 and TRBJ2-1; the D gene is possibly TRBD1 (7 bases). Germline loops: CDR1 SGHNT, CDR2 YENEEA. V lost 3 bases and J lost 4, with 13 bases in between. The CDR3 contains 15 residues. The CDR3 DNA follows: TGTGCCAGCAGCTTGGCGGGACAGCTATACAATGAGCAGTTCTTC. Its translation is CASSLAGQLYNEQFF.

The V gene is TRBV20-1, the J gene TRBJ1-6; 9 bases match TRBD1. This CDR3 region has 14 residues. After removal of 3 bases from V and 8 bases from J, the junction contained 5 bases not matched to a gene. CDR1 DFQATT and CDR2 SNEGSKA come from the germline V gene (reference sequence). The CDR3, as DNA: TGCAGTGCTAGTAACGGGACAGGGTATTCACCCCTCCACTTT. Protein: CSASNGTGYSPLHF.

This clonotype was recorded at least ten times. The DNA for the CDR3 is TGCGCCAGCAGCTTGGCCTGGGGCAGCAAAGAAGCTTTCTTT. This translates into CASSLAWGSKEAFF. This chain connects TRBV5-1 to TRBJ1-1; D might be TRBD1 (5 bases). The CDR3 totals 14 residues. From germline, CDR1 is SGHRS and CDR2 YFSETQ. Trimming left V 0 bases short and J 8 bases short, with 14 bases between.

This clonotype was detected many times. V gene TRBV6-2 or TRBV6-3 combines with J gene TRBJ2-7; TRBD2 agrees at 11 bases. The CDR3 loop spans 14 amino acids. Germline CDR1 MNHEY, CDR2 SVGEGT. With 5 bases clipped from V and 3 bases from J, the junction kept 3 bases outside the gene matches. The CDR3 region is CASSRLAGGYEQYF. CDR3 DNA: TGTGCCAGCAGTCGCCTAGCGGGGGGCTACGAGCAGTACTTC.

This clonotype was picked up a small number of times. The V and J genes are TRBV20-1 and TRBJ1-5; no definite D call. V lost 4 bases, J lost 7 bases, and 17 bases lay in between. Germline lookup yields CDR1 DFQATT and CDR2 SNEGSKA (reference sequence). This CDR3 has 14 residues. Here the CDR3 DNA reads TGCAGTGCTACGACCGGGTTTTCAGACCAGCCCCAGCATTTT. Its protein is CSATTGFSDQPQHF.

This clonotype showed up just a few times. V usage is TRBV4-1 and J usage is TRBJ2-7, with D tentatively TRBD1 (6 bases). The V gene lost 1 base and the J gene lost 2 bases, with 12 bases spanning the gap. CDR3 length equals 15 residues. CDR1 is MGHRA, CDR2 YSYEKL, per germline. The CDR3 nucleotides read TGCGCCAGCAGCCAAGTACGACAGGCCGCCTACGAGCAGTACTTC. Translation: CASSQVRQAAYEQYF.

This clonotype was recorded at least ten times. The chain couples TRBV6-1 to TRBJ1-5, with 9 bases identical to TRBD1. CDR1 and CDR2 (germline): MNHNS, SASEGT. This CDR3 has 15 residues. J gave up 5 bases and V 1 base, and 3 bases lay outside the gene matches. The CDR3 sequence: CASSEGGTGYQPQHF. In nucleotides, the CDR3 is TGTGCCAGCAGTGAAGGCGGGACAGGGTATCAGCCCCAGCATTTT.

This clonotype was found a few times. The CDR3 bases are TGTGCCACCCAGGGTAGCGGGGGTAACAATGAGCAGTTCTTC. Residues: CATQGSGGNNEQFF. The gene calls are TRBV24-1 and TRBJ2-1, with TRBD2 identical over 9 bases. Germline assignment: CDR1 KGHDR and CDR2 SFDVKD. The CDR3 spans 14 residues. With 9 bases clipped from V and 5 bases from J, the junction kept 7 bases outside the gene matches.

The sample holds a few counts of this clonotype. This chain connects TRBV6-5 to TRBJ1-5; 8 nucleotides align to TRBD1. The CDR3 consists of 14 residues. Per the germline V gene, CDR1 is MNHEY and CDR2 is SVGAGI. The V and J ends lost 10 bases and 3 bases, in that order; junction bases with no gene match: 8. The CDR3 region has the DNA TGTGCCACCCGGGGGACAGGCCTCAATCAGCCCCAGCATTTT. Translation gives CATRGTGLNQPQHF.

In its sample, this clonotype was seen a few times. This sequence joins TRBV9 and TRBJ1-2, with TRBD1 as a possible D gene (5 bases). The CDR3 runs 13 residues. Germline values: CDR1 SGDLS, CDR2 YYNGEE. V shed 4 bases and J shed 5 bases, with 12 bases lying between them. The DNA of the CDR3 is TGTGCCAGCAGCTTGACAGTGGGGTATGGCTACACCTTC. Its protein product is CASSLTVGYGYTF.

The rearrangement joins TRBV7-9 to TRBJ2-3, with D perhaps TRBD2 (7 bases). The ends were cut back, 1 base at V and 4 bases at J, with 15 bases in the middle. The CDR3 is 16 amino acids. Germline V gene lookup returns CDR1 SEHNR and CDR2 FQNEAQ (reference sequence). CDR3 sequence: CASSLVGGPRADTQYF. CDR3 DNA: TGTGCCAGCAGCTTAGTGGGGGGGCCCCGCGCAGATACGCAGTATTTT.

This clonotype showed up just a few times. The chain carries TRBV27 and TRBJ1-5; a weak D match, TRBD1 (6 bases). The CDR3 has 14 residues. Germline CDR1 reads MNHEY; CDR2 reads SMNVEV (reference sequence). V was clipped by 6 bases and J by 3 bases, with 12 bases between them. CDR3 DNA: TGTGCCAGCAGAGGGGGGGTCCACAATCAGCCCCAGCATTTT. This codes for CASRGGVHNQPQHF.

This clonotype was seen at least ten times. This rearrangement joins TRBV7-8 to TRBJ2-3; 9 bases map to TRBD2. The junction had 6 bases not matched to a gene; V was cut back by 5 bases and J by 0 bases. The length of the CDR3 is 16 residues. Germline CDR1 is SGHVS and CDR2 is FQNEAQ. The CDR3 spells CASSIRLADSTDTQYF. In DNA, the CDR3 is TGTGCCAGCAGCATCAGACTAGCGGATAGCACAGATACGCAGTATTTT.